The entry below gives a single T cell receptor beta chain sequence along with its context. Its antigen is not known. Trimming cost V 6 bases and J 2 bases, with 7 bases left between them. The germline CDR1 and CDR2 sequences are MRHNA and SNTAGT. The CDR3 has 13 amino acids. Use of 60 Vbeta and 13 Jbeta primers characterized the PCR. Sequenced by immunoSEQ multiplex PCR; TCRdb stores in-frame clones only, minus some. The repertoire includes 210,000 or so clones, 70% to 80% of them detected once, and 2% to 2.5% sits in the top ten. The record originates from a study of cytomegalovirus exposure and HLA in healthy donors. Study results and limitations: Across donors, most TCRs were seen rarely, yet some public ones were widespread. The classifier reportedly diagnosed cytomegalovirus status with high specificity and sensitivity.

The chain employs TRBV6-4 and TRBJ2-2; maybe TRBD1 (5 bases). The sequence was collected from a woman aged 25 to 39 in good health and CMV-seropositive. The sequencing sample was made of PBMCs. CDR3 in amino acids: CASSQGNTGELFF. The CDR3 DNA sequence: TGTGCCAGCAGCCAGGGAAACACCGGGGAGCTGTTTTTT.